The 6 T cell receptor beta chains below all came from one sample that was sequenced in a study of OX40 agonist ivuxolimab in advanced cancers. Libraries were prepared by immunoSEQ multiplex PCR; TCRdb keeps only in-frame clonotypes and omits some of them. Of tens of thousands of clones listed, around 83% were seen once; the top ten hold under 25%. Sequencing used CD4+ or CD8+ T cells sorted from blood, obtained in a trial of the OX40 agonist ivuxolimab. The origin of the receptors is an adult with an advanced solid tumor such as melanoma, head and neck, liver or kidney cancer.

V usage is TRBV5-1 and J usage is TRBJ2-5; TRBD2 matches at 13 bases. The germline V gene has CDR1 SGHRS and CDR2 YFSETQ. The CDR3 is 15 residues long. V lost 4 bases and J lost 11; bases outside the gene matches: 11. CDR3 DNA sequence: TGCGCCAGCAGCGAAGGGACTAGCGGGGTGAGAGAGCAGTACTTC. The encoded protein is CASSEGTSGVREQYF.

V usage is TRBV27 and J usage is TRBJ2-1, with D maybe TRBD1 (6 bases). Germline CDR1 MNHEY, CDR2 SMNVEV (reference sequence). Deletions cut 3 bases from V and 3 bases from J, with 9 bases between. This CDR3 has 14 amino acids. In DNA, the CDR3 is TGTGCCAGCAGTTTGTCAGGGGACTACAATGAGCAGTTCTTC. This encodes CASSLSGDYNEQFF.

This clone was detected only once. CDR3 nucleotide sequence: TGTGCCAGCAGCCCCCGGGGGTACGAGCAGTACTTC. Encoded protein: CASSPRGYEQYF. The chain uses TRBV6-1 and TRBJ2-7; D might be TRBD2 (6 bases). The CDR3 sequence is 12 residues long. The V end was cut by 6 bases, the J end by 4 bases, with 10 bases between. Germline-derived CDR1 and CDR2 are MNHNS and SASEGT.

This rearrangement joins TRBV4-1 to TRBJ2-3, with no clear D. The CDR3 has 14 amino acids. Germline V gene lookup returns CDR1 MGHRA and CDR2 YSYEKL. V was shortened by 4 bases and J by 0 bases, with 8 bases between the two germline ends. DNA for the CDR3: TGCGCCAGCAGCCCCCCCCTGAGCACAGATACGCAGTATTTT. Translating gives CASSPPLSTDTQYF.

V is TRBV6-6 and J is TRBJ2-2; 11 bases align to TRBD1. V shed 2 bases, J shed 6 bases, and the junction held 2 bases outside the gene matches. This CDR3 is built from 15 residues. Germline values: CDR1 MNHNY, CDR2 SVGAGI (reference sequence). CDR3 protein: CASSYGTGGAGELFF. CDR3 DNA: TGTGCCAGCAGTTACGGGACAGGGGGAGCCGGGGAGCTGTTTTTT.

The V gene is TRBV19, the J gene TRBJ2-1; 9 nucleotides match TRBD2. V gave up 1 base and J gave up 7 bases; unmatched junction bases: 5. The CDR3 loop spans 15 amino acids. The germline V gene has CDR1 LNHDA and CDR2 SQIVND (reference sequence). The CDR3 DNA is TGTGCCAGTAGTATAGTGGCGGGAGGGCCGAATGAGCAGTTCTTC. It yields the protein CASSIVAGGPNEQFF.